This T cell receptor beta chain was captured in a study of spatial heterogeneity in lung cancer. The CDR3 has 15 amino acids. V lost 5 bases and J 2 bases, leaving 16 bases between the germline ends. Germline lookup yields CDR1 SGHRS and CDR2 YFSETQ. This clonotype occurred many times. Time point denoted: sample taken at primary tumor resection. Whole RNA was taken from tumor, nontumor lung or frozen PBMC; it was then sequenced unsorted. Using its own MiXCR run on the 5' RACE reads, TCRdb lists one record per CDR3 protein. The sample has 40,000 to 45,000 distinct CDR3 sequences, 6% to 7% seen once. The receptor was isolated from a female donor with early-stage non-small cell lung cancer. Sequenced material: PBMCs, taken at surgery. This chain uses TRBV5-1 with TRBJ1-1, with D unresolved. CDR3: CASSYGSRGNTEAFF. CDR3 DNA: TGCGCCAGCAGTTATGGATCACGGGGAAACACTGAAGCTTTCTTT.